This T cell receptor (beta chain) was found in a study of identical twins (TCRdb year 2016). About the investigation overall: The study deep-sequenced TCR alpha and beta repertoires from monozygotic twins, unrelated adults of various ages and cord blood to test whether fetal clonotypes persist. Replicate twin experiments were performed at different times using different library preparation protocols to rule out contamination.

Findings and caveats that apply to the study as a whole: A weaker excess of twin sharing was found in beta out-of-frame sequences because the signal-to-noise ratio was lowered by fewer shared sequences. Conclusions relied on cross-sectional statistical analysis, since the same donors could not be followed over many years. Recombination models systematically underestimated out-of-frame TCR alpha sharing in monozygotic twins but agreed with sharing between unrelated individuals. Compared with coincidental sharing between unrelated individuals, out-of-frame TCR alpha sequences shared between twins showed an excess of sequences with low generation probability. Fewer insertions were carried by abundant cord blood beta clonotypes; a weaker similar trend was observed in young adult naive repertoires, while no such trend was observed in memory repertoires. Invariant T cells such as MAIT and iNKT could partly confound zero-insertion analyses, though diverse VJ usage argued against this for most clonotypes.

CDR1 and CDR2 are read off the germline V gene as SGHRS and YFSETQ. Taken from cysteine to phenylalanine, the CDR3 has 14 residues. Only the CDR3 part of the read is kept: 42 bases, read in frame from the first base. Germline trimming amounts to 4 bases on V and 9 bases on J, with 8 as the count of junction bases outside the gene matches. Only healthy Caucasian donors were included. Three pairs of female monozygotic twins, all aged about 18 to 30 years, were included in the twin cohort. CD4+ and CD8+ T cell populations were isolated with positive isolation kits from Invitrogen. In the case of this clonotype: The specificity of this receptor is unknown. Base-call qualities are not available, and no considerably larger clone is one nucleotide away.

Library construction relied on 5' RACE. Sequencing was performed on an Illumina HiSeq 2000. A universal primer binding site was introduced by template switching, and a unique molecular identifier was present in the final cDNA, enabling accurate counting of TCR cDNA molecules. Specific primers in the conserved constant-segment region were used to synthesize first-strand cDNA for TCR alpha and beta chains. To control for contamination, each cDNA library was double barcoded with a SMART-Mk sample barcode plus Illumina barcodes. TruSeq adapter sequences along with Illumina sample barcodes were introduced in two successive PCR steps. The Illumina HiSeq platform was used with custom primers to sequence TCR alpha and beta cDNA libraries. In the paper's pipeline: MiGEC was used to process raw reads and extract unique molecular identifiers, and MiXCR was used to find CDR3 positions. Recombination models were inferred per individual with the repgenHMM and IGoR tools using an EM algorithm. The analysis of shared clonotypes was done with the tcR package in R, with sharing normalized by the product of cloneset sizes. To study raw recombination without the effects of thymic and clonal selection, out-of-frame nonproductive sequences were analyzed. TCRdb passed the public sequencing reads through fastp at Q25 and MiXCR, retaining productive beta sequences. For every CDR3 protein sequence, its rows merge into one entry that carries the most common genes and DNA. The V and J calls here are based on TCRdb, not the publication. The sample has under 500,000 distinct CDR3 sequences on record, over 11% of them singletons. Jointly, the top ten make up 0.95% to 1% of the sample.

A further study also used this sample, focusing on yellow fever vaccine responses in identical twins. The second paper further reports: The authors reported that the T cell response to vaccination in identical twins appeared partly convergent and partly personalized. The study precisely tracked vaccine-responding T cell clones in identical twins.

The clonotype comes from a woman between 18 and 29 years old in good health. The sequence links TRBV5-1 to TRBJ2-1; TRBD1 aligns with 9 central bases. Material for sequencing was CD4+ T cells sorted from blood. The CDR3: CASSVGQGGVEQFF. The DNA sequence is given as TGCGCCAGCAGCGTGGGACAGGGTGGTGTTGAGCAGTTCTTC.